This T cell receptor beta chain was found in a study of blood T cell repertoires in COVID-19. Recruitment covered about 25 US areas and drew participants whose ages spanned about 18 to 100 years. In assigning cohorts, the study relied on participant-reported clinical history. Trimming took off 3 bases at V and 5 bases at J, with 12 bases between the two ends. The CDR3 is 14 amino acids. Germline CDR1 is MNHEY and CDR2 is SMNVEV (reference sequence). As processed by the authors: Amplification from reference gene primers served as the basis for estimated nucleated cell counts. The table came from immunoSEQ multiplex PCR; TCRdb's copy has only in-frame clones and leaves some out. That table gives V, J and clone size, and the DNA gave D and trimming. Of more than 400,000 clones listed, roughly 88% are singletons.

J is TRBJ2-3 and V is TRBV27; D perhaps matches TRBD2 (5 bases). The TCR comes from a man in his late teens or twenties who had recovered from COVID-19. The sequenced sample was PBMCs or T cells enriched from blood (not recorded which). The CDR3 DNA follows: TGTGCCAGCAGTTTTGACGGGATCAAAGATACGCAGTATTTT. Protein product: CASSFDGIKDTQYF.